This entry lists 13 T cell receptor beta chains sequenced from one sample in a study of T cell repertoires in cytomegalovirus infection (dated by TCRdb to the late 2010s). Their antigens are not known. The sequencing machine was an Illumina HiSeq 1500. TCRdb took the public reads, trimmed them with fastp at Q25, ran MiXCR for clone calling and kept in-frame beta chains. Rows are unified per CDR3 protein, each entry keeping the most common DNA and genes. Present in this sample are about 350,000 distinct CDR3 sequences, about 32% of which were seen just once. The ten largest clones add up to approximately 13% of the sample. The sample's treatment or condition label, decoded: in vitro stimulation with specific CMV peptide epitopes to enrich CMV-specific T cells. The sequences come from cultured PBMCs, collected from culture after CMV antigen stimulation. Receptor source: a human donor in good health (CMV status not recorded). Some clones in this sample may be carry-over from other donors' samples.

This rearrangement joins TRBV20-1 to TRBJ2-4, with 7 positions matching TRBD2. Per germline, CDR1 DFQATT and CDR2 SNEGSKA (reference sequence). V lost 3 bases, J lost 0 bases, and 11 bases stayed unmatched. There are 17 residues in the CDR3. CDR3 protein: CSASGVWEGLAKNIQYF. Here the CDR3 DNA reads TGCAGTGCTAGCGGCGTTTGGGAGGGGTTAGCCAAAAACATTCAGTACTTC.

The V gene is TRBV14, the J gene TRBJ2-7; 8 bases line up with TRBD2. The CDR3 spans 13 residues. J lost 6 bases, V lost 1 base, and 2 bases had no gene match. Germline CDR1 reads SGHDN; CDR2 reads FVKESK. CDR3 sequence (DNA): TGTGCCAGCAGCCAAGCCCGGGGGGGCGAGCAGTACGTC. This gives the protein CASSQARGGEQYV.

CDR3 nucleotides: TGTGCCAGCAGCCCGGCCCGTGGGCAGCTGAACACTGAAGCTTTCTTT. Its translation is CASSPARGQLNTEAFF. The chain joins TRBV7-9 to TRBJ1-1; D is unresolved. Germline CDR1 is SEHNR and CDR2 is FQNEAQ (reference sequence). This CDR3 is 16 amino acids long. The V gene lost 5 bases and the J gene lost 0 bases, with 16 bases spanning the gap. Using reference TRBV7-9 and TRBJ1-1 for the parts outside the CDR3, the full variable domain is DTGVSQNPRHKITKRGQNVTFRCDPISEHNRLYWYRQTLGQGPEFLTYFQNEAQLEKSRLLSDRFSAERPKGSFSTLEIQRTEQGDSAMYLCASSPARGQLNTEAFFGQGTRLTVV.

V usage is TRBV6-6 and J usage is TRBJ1-1; 7 nucleotides align to TRBD1. J lost 3 bases, V lost 2 bases, and 9 bases had no gene match. This CDR3 comprises 16 residues. The germline CDR1 and CDR2 sequences are MNHNY and SVGAGI (reference sequence). CDR3 residues: CASSYIKTGEDTEAFF. DNA of the CDR3: TGTGCCAGCAGTTACATTAAAACAGGGGAAGACACTGAAGCTTTCTTT.

This clonotype was recorded at least ten times. The chain combines TRBV7-6 with TRBJ1-5; 9 bases line up with TRBD1. The length of the CDR3 is 16 residues. Germline V gives CDR1 SGHVS, CDR2 FNYEAQ. V was pared by 4 bases and J by 6 bases, with 10 bases of the junction left unmatched. The CDR3 protein is CASSSDTDRGPQPQHF. CDR3 DNA: TGTGCCAGCAGCTCCGATACGGACAGGGGTCCTCAGCCCCAGCATTTT. The variable domain in full, completed from reference TRBV7-6 and TRBJ1-5, reads GAGVSQSPRYKVTKRGQDVALRCDPISGHVSLYWYRQALGQGPEFLTYFNYEAQQDKSGLPNDRFSAERPEGSISTLTIQRTEQRDSAMYRCASSSDTDRGPQPQHFGDGTRLSIL.

The chain couples TRBV19 to TRBJ1-5; weak D call: TRBD1 (6 bases). This CDR3 comprises 15 residues. The V gene's germline CDR1 is LNHDA and CDR2 SQIVND (reference sequence). V shed 7 bases and J shed 0 bases, with 13 bases lying between them. The CDR3 reads CASNGRTVSNQPQHF. DNA of the CDR3: TGTGCCAGTAACGGAAGGACAGTTAGCAATCAGCCCCAGCATTTT.

The rearrangement uses TRBV28 and TRBJ1-2, with TRBD1 matching over 7 bases. CDR3 length: 15 residues. Germline CDR1 and CDR2: MDHEN and SYDVKM. J gave up 4 bases and V 6 bases, and 11 bases lay outside the gene matches. The CDR3 nucleotides read TGTGCCAGCAGAACCACAGGGGCCACAGTCTATGGCTACACCTTC. Protein: CASRTTGATVYGYTF.

This chain uses TRBV6-6 with TRBJ2-1; 7 bases agree with TRBD2. In germline, CDR1 is MNHNY, CDR2 SVGAGI (reference sequence). After removal of 5 bases from V and 9 bases from J, the junction contained 13 bases not matched to a gene. The CDR3 extends over 15 amino acids. CDR3 sequence: CASSVGLADPFEQFF. For the CDR3, the DNA is TGTGCCAGCAGTGTTGGGCTAGCGGACCCCTTTGAGCAGTTCTTC.

This chain links TRBV7-2 with TRBJ2-7; maybe TRBD2 (8 bases). The CDR3 runs 15 residues. Germline V gene lookup returns CDR1 SGHTA and CDR2 FQGNSA. V was shortened by 5 bases and J by 5 bases, with 19 bases between the two germline ends. CDR3 loop: CASSTRVAGQHEQYF. CDR3 in DNA: TGTGCCAGCAGCACACGGGTAGCGGGACAGCACGAGCAGTACTTC.

The V and J genes are TRBV12-3 or TRBV12-4 and TRBJ2-1, with D maybe TRBD2 (6 bases). V lost 2 bases and J 5 bases, leaving 13 bases between the germline ends. This CDR3 region has 15 residues. The CDR3 here is CASSLTAGSNNEQFF. DNA of the CDR3: TGTGCCAGCAGTTTAACGGCCGGGAGTAACAATGAGCAGTTCTTC.

This clonotype was observed a handful of times. The CDR3 region is CSASALGGRKVYTTQETQYF. CDR3 DNA sequence: TGCAGTGCTAGCGCGTTGGGTGGGAGAAAAGTTTATACTACGCAAGAGACCCAGTACTTC. The V and J genes are TRBV20-1 and TRBJ2-5; TRBD2 might be the D (5 bases). The CDR3 has 20 amino acids. The germline CDR1 and CDR2 sequences are DFQATT and SNEGSKA (reference sequence). Trimming pared 3 bases from V and 2 bases from J, leaving 31 bases between.

The gene calls are TRBV28 and TRBJ2-5; possible D gene TRBD1, 6 bases. The CDR3 is 15 amino acids. With 3 bases removed from V and 5 bases from J, the gap between germline ends came to 16 bases. Germline CDR1 reads MDHEN; CDR2 reads SYDVKM. CDR3 nucleotides: TGTGCCAGCAGTTTTGTAGGCAGGGGAAGGGAGACCCAGTACTTC. Translated, it gives CASSFVGRGRETQYF.

The chain combines TRBV3-1 with TRBJ2-3; 8 bases line up with TRBD1. Germline CDR1 reads LGHDT; CDR2 reads YNNKEL (reference sequence). V lost 4 bases, J lost 4 bases, and 7 bases stayed unmatched. The CDR3 spans 15 residues. This CDR3 is CASSLRTGPPDTQYF. In DNA, the CDR3 is TGTGCCAGCAGCCTTAGGACAGGGCCCCCAGATACGCAGTATTTT.